This TCR beta chain is drawn from a study of OX40 agonist ivuxolimab in advanced cancers. The study, taken as a whole, reports: No determination was made of the antigen specificity of the expanded peripheral T cells. The CD4+ and CD8+ T cells in the blood had expanded clonally by week 6 at 0.1 to 3.0 mg/kg.

TCRdb keeps only in-frame clones here, not all; method: immunoSEQ multiplex PCR. The sample lists 90,000 to 150,000 clones; roughly nine tenths were seen once. Trimming took 5 bases from V and 4 from J, leaving 14 bases between them. Germline CDR1 is SGHVS and CDR2 is FQNEAQ. This CDR3 is 14 amino acids long. Any history of autoimmune disease or systemic immunosuppression disqualified patients. Baseline was the first blood sampling point, followed by cycle 4 day 1 and cycle 7 day 1. As for this clone: The antigen is undetermined.

J is TRBJ1-1 and V is TRBV7-8, with D tentatively TRBD1 (6 bases). The sequenced sample was CD4+ or CD8+ T cells sorted from blood, obtained in a trial of the OX40 agonist ivuxolimab. The sequence was collected from an adult with an advanced solid tumor such as melanoma, head and neck, liver or kidney cancer. Here the CDR3 reads CASSILQGGTEAFF. DNA for the CDR3: TGTGCCAGCAGCATACTACAGGGAGGCACTGAAGCTTTCTTT. Using reference TRBV7-8 and TRBJ1-1 for the parts outside the CDR3, the full variable domain is GAGVSQSPRYKVAKRGQDVALRCDPISGHVSLFWYQQALGQGPEFLTYFQNEAQLDKSGLPSDRFFAERPEGSVSTLKIQRTQQEDSAVYLCASSILQGGTEAFFGQGTRLTVV.